This entry concerns a single T cell receptor (beta chain). Its antigen is not yet known. A read error may explain this, as a much larger clone is one base away. Likely a read error: the CDR3 ends without its conserved phenylalanine or tryptophan. The TCR beta CDR3 regions were amplified from RNA transcripts. A first-round RT-PCR of the TCR CDR3 used the HTBI primer set with the Qiagen OneStep RT-PCR kit. The libraries were constructed in a second round of multiplex PCR and then size-selected and purified. Paired-end sequencing of the libraries was performed with 100 bp reads on an Illumina HiSeq2000. As for the original processing: SOAPnuke was used to process the raw data, with reads discarded if the reads contained adapters or uncalled bases, had a mean Phred below 15, or lacked an exact constant-primer or identifier match. High-quality paired reads were merged using COPE v1.2.5, and each unique nucleotide sequence was defined as a clonotype. Clonotypes were aligned to IMGT TRBV, TRBD and TRBJ reference segments using MiTCR v1.1. The analysis was restricted to V-J combinations with a frequency above 0.0001, which together covered 98% to 99.2% of the repertoires. The TCS score was defined as the ratio of F50 (clonal expansion) to E x V (chaos), calculated using BLOSUM62-based TCRdist between CDR3 peptides within each V-J. Welch's t-statistics and random forest reduced 500 to 550 V-J features to 10 to 15, which were used in a naive Bayes classifier (R e1071). TCRdb reworked the public reads: Q25 trimming with fastp, MiXCR clone assembly, productive beta chains retained. Under each unique CDR3 protein, matching rows form one entry showing the most common genes and DNA. TCRdb, rather than the study authors, made the V and J calls. A total of approximately 740,000 distinct CDR3 sequences appear in this sample, about 14% of them only once. Jointly, the top ten make up 10% to 13% of the sample.

These data belong to a study of T cells in Graves' hyperthyroidism and ophthalmopathy (dated by TCRdb to between 2019 and 2020). For context, the study as a whole: Peripheral blood samples were taken at the time of initial diagnosis, prior to any treatment. A discovery cohort of about 95 patients, roughly 40 with Graves' ophthalmopathy and 57 with stable Graves' hyperthyroidism, was used to find distinguishing TCR V-J signatures. An independent validation cohort of 18 to 20 hyperthyroidism patients and 15 or so patients who later progressed to ophthalmopathy tested prospective prediction of ophthalmopathy. For training and testing, the roughly 93 patients in the discovery cohort were randomly divided in a 7:3 ratio. In about 6 Graves' hyperthyroidism patients, the study also compared T-cell repertoires from thyroid tissue with T-cell repertoires from blood. Once sampling was done, hyperthyroidism patients were given methimazole at a starting dose of 30 mg daily, whereas ophthalmopathy patients were given high-dose intravenous methylprednisolone. TCR Vbeta CDR3 sequencing of approximately 140 peripheral blood samples (under 45 ophthalmopathy, about 74 hyperthyroidism and roughly 17 progressor patients) is reported in the paper.

Stable Graves' hyperthyroidism was defined as no progression to ophthalmopathy during 18 months of follow-up. Hyperthyroidism patients were newly diagnosed, with disease duration under 2 months, and aged 18 to 65 years. Patients with uncontrolled infections, other autoimmune diseases, pregnancy or lactation were excluded. Diagnoses were established on the basis of clinical symptoms, serum thyroxine and TRAb, thyroid ultrasound, and orbital computed tomography. Ficoll-Paque density gradient centrifugation was used to isolate PBMCs from about 10 ml of fresh peripheral blood. Total RNA was extracted using Trizol reagent, and RNA quality was assessed on an Agilent 2100 Bioanalyzer. General findings and caveats noted by the study authors: Sample size was not statistically predetermined, and investigators were not blinded to group allocation. Ophthalmopathy was separated from stable hyperthyroidism by a 13 V-J signature model, with around 88% sensitivity and 81% to 82% specificity obtained in cross-validation and 80%/75% obtained in testing. Most expanded thyroid clonotypes (frequency above 0.001) were also found in blood, which suggests that blood repertoires may mirror thyroid immune responses. In validation, progression to ophthalmopathy was predicted by the model with nearly 71% sensitivity and around 76% specificity, a median of approximately 6.5 months before onset.

From the germline V gene, CDR1 is SGHTA and CDR2 is FQGNSA. 19 amino acids form the CDR3, both terminal residues included. Left in the record is the CDR3 DNA by itself, 57 bases read in frame from the first base. Trimming removed 6 bases from V and 1 base from J, leaving 25 bases between the germline ends. The receptor was derived from a woman aged 18 to 35 with Graves' hyperthyroidism. The sequence is built from TRBV7-2 and TRBJ2-1, with the D gene possibly TRBD1 or TRBD2, each one fitting 5 bases. Sequences were obtained from blood. The CDR3 amino acid sequence is: CASRAPPGWGSSSYNEQFL. In nucleotides, the sequence is TGTGCCAGCAGGGCCCCACCGGGGTGGGGGAGTAGTTCCTACAATGAGCAGTTCCTC.